This entry lists 22 T cell receptor beta chains sequenced from one sample in a study of response to subunit inactivated influenza vaccine. Using its own MiXCR run on the RT-PCR reads, TCRdb lists one record per CDR3 protein. The table lists roughly 650,000 distinct CDR3 sequences, approximately 15% of them singletons, with 11% in the top ten. The sequenced sample was PBMCs from blood, obtained 11 to 12 days after vaccination. Source of these receptors: a man aged 45-65 years who received an inactivated influenza vaccine.

The chain uses TRBV18 and TRBJ2-1; possible D gene TRBD1, 5 bases. The germline V and J ends were trimmed by 1 base and 4 bases, with 11 bases remaining between them. The germline V gene encodes CDR1 KGHSH and CDR2 LQKENI. This CDR3 region has 15 residues. CDR3 residues: CASSPLGGAYNEQFF. CDR3 in DNA: TGTGCCAGCTCACCACTCGGTGGGGCTTACAATGAGCAGTTCTTC.

This clonotype has only a few counts. The chain has TRBV30 and TRBJ2-1; perhaps D is TRBD1 or TRBD2 (5 bases each). Germline CDR1 reads GTSNPN; CDR2 reads SVGIG (reference sequence). The CDR3 totals 12 residues. The germline V and J ends were trimmed by 4 bases and 8 bases, with 12 bases remaining between them. CDR3 sequence reads: CAWNLLGDEQFF. The DNA of the CDR3 is TGTGCCTGGAATCTACTGGGGGATGAGCAGTTCTTC.

The V and J genes are TRBV9 and TRBJ2-1; 8 bases agree with TRBD2. V was clipped by 2 bases and J by 4 bases; unmatched bases: 14. This CDR3 region has 18 residues. Germline V lookup: CDR1 SGDLS, CDR2 YYNGEE. The CDR3 here is CASSVGAGETGSYNEQFF. Here the CDR3 DNA reads TGTGCCAGCAGCGTTGGAGCGGGAGAGACGGGTTCGTACAATGAGCAGTTCTTC.

The chain uses TRBV20-1 and TRBJ2-7; D remains ambiguous. CDR1 is DFQATT, CDR2 SNEGSKA, per germline (reference sequence). V lost 0 bases and J lost 5, with 11 bases in between. The CDR3 has 13 amino acids. The CDR3 here is CSARDLRYHEQYF. The DNA for the CDR3 is TGCAGTGCTAGAGATCTGAGGTACCACGAGCAGTACTTC.

Points on this clonotype: It may be a read error: a sequence one base away is much more abundant. The J gene is TRBJ2-7, the V gene TRBV7-3; D not certain. The ends were cut back, 2 bases at V and 2 bases at J, with 7 bases in the middle. Germline CDR1 and CDR2: SGHTA and FQGTGA. This CDR3 has 13 residues. The CDR3 region has the DNA TGTGCCAGCAGCTTAGTACAGACCTACGAGCAGTACTTC. Protein: CASSLVQTYEQYF.

This clonotype was counted between two and nine times. CDR3 loop: CASSLTGTGRSYEQYF. Written as DNA, the CDR3 is TGTGCCAGCAGCTTAACAGGGACAGGGAGATCCTACGAGCAGTACTTC. The chain has TRBV7-3 and TRBJ2-7; 9 positions match TRBD1. CDR3 size: 16 residues. Germline V CDR1 and CDR2: SGHTA, FQGTGA. V shed 0 bases, J shed 1 base, and the junction held 4 bases outside the gene matches.

Many counts were recorded for this clonotype. The chain recombines TRBV9 with TRBJ2-5; D ambiguous. Deletions cut 4 bases from V and 6 bases from J, with 13 bases between. The CDR3 runs to 13 residues. The germline V gene encodes CDR1 SGDLS and CDR2 YYNGEE. The CDR3 here is CASSPAELKTQYF. The CDR3 DNA reads TGTGCCAGCAGCCCCGCCGAATTAAAGACCCAGTACTTC.

This rearrangement joins TRBV7-6 to TRBJ2-5; D is unresolved. Between the trimmed V and J ends, which lost 0 bases and 4 bases, there was a span of 18 bases. The CDR3 runs to 17 residues. CDR1 is SGHVS, CDR2 FNYEAQ, per germline. Here the CDR3 DNA reads TGTGCCAGCAGCTTAGCCCCCCCACGCGCAAGTCGAGAGACCCAGTACTTC. Its protein product is CASSLAPPRASRETQYF.

The sample holds many counts of this clonotype. The V and J genes are TRBV12-3 or TRBV12-4 and TRBJ2-5; TRBD1 might be the D (5 bases). The length of the CDR3 is 15 residues. V was cut by 2 bases and J by 6 bases, with 16 bases left in between. The CDR3 nucleotides are TGTGCCAGCAGTTTACAGGGAATCATTCCAAAGACCCAGTACTTC. Its protein is CASSLQGIIPKTQYF.

This chain joins TRBV4-3 and TRBJ2-5; D unresolved. The V end was cut by 0 bases, the J end by 5 bases, with 10 bases between. The CDR3 has 14 amino acids. Germline V CDR1 and CDR2: LGHNA, YSLEER. The DNA of the CDR3 is TGCGCCAGCAGCCAAGATCCAGCTACGGAGACCCAGTACTTC. The encoded protein is CASSQDPATETQYF.

This clonotype was observed a handful of times. The chain recombines TRBV10-3 with TRBJ2-2, with D possibly TRBD1 on 7 matching bases. With 9 bases removed from V and 1 base from J, the gap between germline ends came to 18 bases. The CDR3 has 16 residues. The germline gives CDR1 ENHRY, CDR2 SYGVKD. The CDR3: CAMRGATGRNTGELFF. The CDR3 nucleotides are TGTGCCATGAGGGGGGCGACAGGGAGGAACACCGGGGAGCTGTTTTTT.

The CDR3: CATSSDLAGGRYEQYF. The DNA for the CDR3 is TGTGCCACCAGCAGTGATCTAGCGGGAGGAAGGTACGAGCAGTACTTC. The V and J genes are TRBV15 and TRBJ2-7; 11 bases fit TRBD2. With 3 bases clipped from V and 4 bases from J, the junction kept 8 bases outside the gene matches. Germline lookup yields CDR1 LNHNV and CDR2 YYDKDF (reference sequence). The CDR3 runs 16 residues.

The rearrangement links TRBV5-1 to TRBJ1-4, with 9 bases that match TRBD1. The CDR3 has 15 residues. V lost 4 bases and J lost 8; bases outside the gene matches: 9. Germline CDR1 SGHRS, CDR2 YFSETQ. CDR3 in DNA: TGCGCCAGCAGCGTAACAGGGGGCGCGGGGGAAAAACTGTTTTTT. Amino acid sequence: CASSVTGGAGEKLFF.

The chain is built from TRBV3-1 and TRBJ2-6; maybe TRBD1 (6 bases). This CDR3 has 19 amino acids. V was pared by 4 bases and J by 0 bases, with 19 bases between. Germline CDR1 and CDR2: LGHDT and YNNKEL (reference sequence). For the CDR3, the DNA is TGTGCCAGCAGCCCAGGCAGGCAGGGGTTTTCCTCTGGGGCCAACGTCCTGACTTTC. This gives the protein CASSPGRQGFSSGANVLTF.

The CDR3 region is CASSVDGRTHQPQHF. Written as DNA, the CDR3 is TGTGCCAGCAGCGTAGACGGCAGGACCCATCAGCCCCAGCATTTT. The rearrangement links TRBV9 to TRBJ1-5; D is undetermined. The CDR3 contains 15 residues. Trimming cost V 0 bases and J 5 bases, with 12 bases left between them. Germline V gene lookup returns CDR1 SGDLS and CDR2 YYNGEE.

A few counts support this clonotype. The gene calls are TRBV20-1 and TRBJ1-1; D unclear. Trimming stripped 8 bases from V and 0 bases from J, with 10 bases between. The germline gives CDR1 DFQATT, CDR2 SNEGSKA (reference sequence). This CDR3 is built from 12 residues. CDR3 residues: CSLGQLNTEAFF. Written as DNA, the CDR3 is TGCAGTCTCGGCCAGCTGAACACTGAAGCTTTCTTT.

The V gene is TRBV30, the J gene TRBJ1-1; D is uncertain. CDR1 is GTSNPN, CDR2 SVGIG, per germline (reference sequence). V was trimmed by 2 bases and J by 4 bases, leaving 2 bases between them. CDR3 length: 10 residues. This CDR3 is CAWSSTEAFF. CDR3 nucleotides: TGTGCCTGGAGTTCCACTGAAGCTTTCTTT.

There are a few counts of this clonotype. The V gene is TRBV18, the J gene TRBJ2-3; 11 bases are a match to TRBD1. The V segment lost 6 bases and the J segment 4 bases; nucleotides outside the gene matches: 9. In germline, CDR1 is KGHSH, CDR2 LQKENI. The CDR3 has 16 residues. DNA for the CDR3: TGTGCCAGCTCGCTGTGGACAGGGGGCGGCCCAGATACGCAGTATTTT. Its translation is CASSLWTGGGPDTQYF.

The chain recombines TRBV12-3 or TRBV12-4 with TRBJ2-7, with D uncertain. Deletions cut 6 bases from V and 0 bases from J, with 18 bases between. This CDR3 comprises 16 residues. The CDR3 spells CASRPAFTPSSYEQYF. CDR3 in DNA: TGTGCCAGCAGACCAGCGTTCACCCCAAGCTCCTACGAGCAGTACTTC.

This clonotype occurred a few times. This rearrangement joins TRBV7-6 to TRBJ2-7; perhaps TRBD1 as D (5 bases). The CDR3 has 15 amino acids. V lost 1 base and J lost 1, with 11 bases in between. The V gene's germline CDR1 is SGHVS and CDR2 FNYEAQ. CDR3 loop: CASSLDPDISYEQYF. The DNA of the CDR3 is TGTGCCAGCAGCTTAGATCCGGACATATCCTACGAGCAGTACTTC.

The chain has TRBV6-2 or TRBV6-3 and TRBJ2-3; 9 bases line up with TRBD2. The CDR3 runs to 18 residues. Germline-derived CDR1 and CDR2 are MNHEY and SVGEGT. V gave up 2 bases and J gave up 5 bases; unmatched junction bases: 14. CDR3 region: CASSYRRIIAGAGDTQYF. CDR3 DNA: TGTGCCAGCAGTTACCGGCGAATAATAGCGGGAGCGGGAGATACGCAGTATTTT.

The chain joins TRBV12-3 or TRBV12-4 to TRBJ1-1; D perhaps matches TRBD1 (6 bases). This CDR3 spans 12 amino acids. V lost 4 bases and J 7 bases, leaving 10 bases between the germline ends. CDR3 loop: CASSSHRVEAFF. The CDR3 DNA sequence: TGTGCCAGCAGTTCTCACAGGGTTGAAGCTTTCTTT.